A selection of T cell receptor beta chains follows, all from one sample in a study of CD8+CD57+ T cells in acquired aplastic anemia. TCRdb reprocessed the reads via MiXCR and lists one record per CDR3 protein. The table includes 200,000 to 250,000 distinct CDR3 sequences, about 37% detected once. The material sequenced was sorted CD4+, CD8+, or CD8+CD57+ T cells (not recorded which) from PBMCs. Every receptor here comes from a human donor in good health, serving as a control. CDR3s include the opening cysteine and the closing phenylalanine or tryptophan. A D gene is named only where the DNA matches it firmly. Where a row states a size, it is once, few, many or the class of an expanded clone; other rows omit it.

DNA: TGTGCCACCAGTCGCCTCAGGGCCAACGTCCTGACTTTC; CDR3: CATSRLRANVLTF; D: .; size: .; J: TRBJ2-6; V: TRBV15
DNA: TGTGCCAGTAGTCCCCGGGGGGGTGCTACCTACGAGCAGTACTTC; CDR3: CASSPRGGATYEQYF; D: TRBD2; size: many; J: TRBJ2-7; V: TRBV19
DNA: TGTGCCAGCAGCTTAGATCGAGCCGGACAGGTCGCCTTC; CDR3: CASSLDRAGQVAF; D: TRBD1; size: many; J: TRBJ1-2; V: TRBV11-2
DNA: TGTGCCAGCCGTACTAGCGCGAGCTCCTACAATGAGCAGTTCTTC; CDR3: CASRTSASSYNEQFF; D: TRBD2; size: many; J: TRBJ2-1; V: TRBV2
DNA: TGTGCCAGCAGTGATTTCCGAGCAACTCAGTCTAGCGATGGATTTAGCTCCTACGAGCAGTACTTC; CDR3: CASSDFRATQSSDGFSSYEQYF; D: .; size: many; J: TRBJ2-7; V: TRBV25-1
DNA: TGCAGTGCTAGTAGGACTAGCGGGGGCCTCAATGAGCAGTTCTTC; CDR3: CSASRTSGGLNEQFF; D: TRBD2; size: .; J: TRBJ2-1; V: TRBV20-1
DNA: TGTGCCAGCAGGAACCTCGGCAGCCGGCGACTATCCTACGAGCAGTACTTC; CDR3: CASRNLGSRRLSYEQYF; D: .; size: few; J: TRBJ2-7; V: TRBV12-3/TRBV12-4
DNA: TGTGCCAGCACCCCAGAGATTATCACTGAAGCTTTCTTT; CDR3: CASTPEIITEAFF; D: .; size: many; J: TRBJ1-1; V: TRBV2
DNA: TGCGCCAGCAGCCAAGAGGGGGACAGGTACTATGGCTACACCTTC; CDR3: CASSQEGDRYYGYTF; D: TRBD1; size: .; J: TRBJ1-2; V: TRBV2
DNA: TGTGCCAGTAGTGTGACAGGTTCCAATTCACCCCTCCACTTT; CDR3: CASSVTGSNSPLHF; D: .; size: .; J: TRBJ1-6; V: TRBV19
DNA: TGTGCCAGCAGCGTTTCTCACGGTCAAGAGACCCAGTACTTC; CDR3: CASSVSHGQETQYF; D: .; size: many; J: TRBJ2-5; V: TRBV7-2
DNA: TGCGCCAGCAGCTTCTTCGAAGGGAACGAGCAGTACTTC; CDR3: CASSFFEGNEQYF; D: .; size: many; J: TRBJ2-7; V: TRBV5-1
DNA: TGTGCCACCAGCTCCGGACAGACCTACGAGCAGTACTTC; CDR3: CATSSGQTYEQYF; D: .; size: few; J: TRBJ2-7; V: TRBV24-1
DNA: TGTGCCAGCAGTTACTACGGGACGGTTAACTATGGCTACACCTTC; CDR3: CASSYYGTVNYGYTF; D: .; size: few; J: TRBJ1-2; V: TRBV6-5
DNA: TGTGCCAGCAGGGAACAAAGACCGAATGAAAAACTGTTTTTT; CDR3: CASREQRPNEKLFF; D: .; size: .; J: TRBJ1-4; V: TRBV6-1
DNA: TGTGCCAGCTCCCCTATACAGGGAACGGACACTGAAGCTTTCTTT; CDR3: CASSPIQGTDTEAFF; D: .; size: few; J: TRBJ1-1; V: TRBV6-1
DNA: TGTGCCAGCAGCTTTTCCGGGGGATTACTCCACTTT; CDR3: CASSFSGGLLHF; D: .; size: many; J: TRBJ1-6; V: TRBV5-8
DNA: TGTGCCAGCAACCACAGGAGGATTGGTGGCTACACCTTC; CDR3: CASNHRRIGGYTF; D: .; size: many; J: TRBJ1-2; V: TRBV12-3/TRBV12-4
DNA: TGTGCCAGCAGCCTTACGCTGAGTTTCAAGAACTATGGCTACACCTTC; CDR3: CASSLTLSFKNYGYTF; D: .; size: .; J: TRBJ1-2; V: TRBV11-1
DNA: TGTGCCAGTAGTCCTAGCGGGAGCACAGATACGCAGTATTTT; CDR3: CASSPSGSTDTQYF; D: TRBD2; size: .; J: TRBJ2-3; V: TRBV19
DNA: TGCAGCGTTGTTGGTCGTCAGGGGATCCTTACAGGAACTGAAGCTTTCTTT; CDR3: CSVVGRQGILTGTEAFF; D: .; size: many; J: TRBJ1-1; V: TRBV29-1
DNA: TGTGCCAGCAGATGGACAGTTAACACTGAAGCTTTCTTT; CDR3: CASRWTVNTEAFF; D: .; size: many; J: TRBJ1-1; V: TRBV2